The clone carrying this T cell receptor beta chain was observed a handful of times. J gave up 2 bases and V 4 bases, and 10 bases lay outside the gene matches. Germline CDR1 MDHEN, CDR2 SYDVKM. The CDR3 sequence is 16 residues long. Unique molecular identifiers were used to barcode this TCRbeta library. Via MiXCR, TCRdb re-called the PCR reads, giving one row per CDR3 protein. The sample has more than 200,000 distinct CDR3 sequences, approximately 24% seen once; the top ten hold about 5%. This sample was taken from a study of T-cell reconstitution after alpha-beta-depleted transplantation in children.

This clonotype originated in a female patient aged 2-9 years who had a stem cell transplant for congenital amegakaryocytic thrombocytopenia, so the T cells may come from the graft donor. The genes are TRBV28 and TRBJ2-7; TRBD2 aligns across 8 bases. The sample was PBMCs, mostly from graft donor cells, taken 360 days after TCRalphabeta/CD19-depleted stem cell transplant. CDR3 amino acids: CASSSPGGWPPYEQYF. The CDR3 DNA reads TGTGCCAGCAGTTCCCCGGGAGGGTGGCCCCCCTACGAGCAGTACTTC.